This TCR beta chain was sequenced during a study of read filtering for tumor transcriptome and immune sequencing. Across the whole study: Mean patient age was 65.9 years, range about 45 to 85; some 17 male, 11 to 15 female. By R-ISS, stages I, II and III held around 8, 16 and 7 patients. Whole-transcriptome libraries were prepared after DNase treatment.

From approximately 400 ng of RNA, a library with molecular barcoded alpha/delta and beta/gamma adaptors was made. TCRdb called the reads again in MiXCR, with one record for every CDR3 protein. Of 30,000 to 40,000 distinct CDR3 sequences detected, around an eighth appear once; the ten largest clones hold 5.5% to 7%. Study-level points and caveats: Dropping single-read clonotypes raised IR-seq and RNA-seq shared-clonotype correlation.

A word on this clonotype: Its target is unknown. The conserved final phenylalanine or tryptophan is absent from the CDR3, which likely points to a read error.

Germline CDR1 SGHDT, CDR2 YYEEEE. Trimming cost V 6 bases and J 5 bases; bases outside gene matches: 14. The CDR3 runs 15 residues. The sequencing input was a population of CD138-negative cells sorted from bone marrow. The chain combines TRBV5-6 with TRBJ2-7, with 7 bases matching TRBD2. This receptor was identified in a donor at least 40 years old with multiple myeloma. The DNA for the CDR3 is TGTGCCAGCAACCTCGGGGGGACTCCCTTCCACGAGCAGTACCTC. Amino acid sequence: CASNLGGTPFHEQYL.